This is a list of T cell receptor beta chains from one sample in a study of cytomegalovirus exposure and HLA in healthy donors. The data were produced by immunoSEQ multiplex PCR, yet TCRdb's version contains in-frame clones alone and is incomplete. The sample yields some 130,000 clones, about 80% seen once. The material sequenced was PBMCs. These receptors all come from a male donor in good health and CMV-seronegative. Each CDR3 is given with its conserved first and last residue. D genes are given only for firm matches. The size field is filled for only some rows; it gives once, few, many or a size class.

J gene | D gene | V gene | clone size | CDR3 protein | CDR3 DNA
TRBJ2-3 | TRBD1 | TRBV25-1 | once | CASTRTGYRDTQYF | TGTGCCAGCACCAGGACAGGGTACAGAGATACGCAGTATTTT
TRBJ2-7 | NA | TRBV27 | NA | CASSPPSYEQYF | TGTGCCAGCAGTCCCCCGTCCTACGAGCAGTACTTC
TRBJ2-7 | TRBD2 | TRBV7-9 | NA | CASSLLAGGYEQYF | TGTGCCAGCAGCTTACTAGCGGGAGGCTACGAGCAGTACTTC
TRBJ1-4 | TRBD1 | TRBV4-3 | NA | CASSRTGDRGEKLFF | TGCGCCAGCAGCCGGACAGGGGATCGCGGTGAAAAACTGTTTTTT
TRBJ1-1 | TRBD1 | TRBV19 | NA | CASGTVIWPGTEAFF | TGTGCCAGTGGGACAGTCATTTGGCCGGGCACTGAAGCTTTCTTT
TRBJ2-7 | TRBD2 | TRBV14 | NA | CASSQGLAETYEQYF | TGTGCCAGCAGCCAAGGTCTAGCGGAGACCTACGAGCAGTACTTC
TRBJ2-2 | TRBD2 | TRBV7-9 | few | CASSSTSGGPGGNTGELFF | TGTGCCAGCAGCTCGACTAGCGGGGGACCAGGAGGGAACACCGGGGAGCTGTTTTTT
TRBJ2-2 | NA | TRBV7-9 | NA | CSSSRSQGASTGELFF | TGTTCCAGCAGCCGTTCGCAAGGGGCCTCTACCGGGGAGCTGTTTTTT
TRBJ1-2 | TRBD1 | TRBV30 | NA | CAWRDRGRYGYTF | TGTGCCTGGAGGGACAGGGGGCGCTATGGCTACACCTTC
TRBJ2-3 | NA | TRBV2 | NA | CASSEGLTQYF | TGTGCCAGCAGTGAGGGACTTACGCAGTATTTT
TRBJ1-3 | NA | TRBV30 | NA | CAWRSFGLSGNTIYF | TGTGCCTGGAGATCTTTTGGGCTCTCTGGAAACACCATATATTTT
TRBJ2-3 | TRBD1 | TRBV2 | NA | CASFRDRNTDTQYF | TGTGCCAGCTTCCGGGACAGAAACACAGATACGCAGTATTTT
TRBJ1-2 | TRBD1 | TRBV7-9 | NA | CSSSLVPGQAYGYTF | TGTTCCAGCAGCTTAGTCCCGGGACAGGCCTATGGCTACACCTTC
TRBJ2-2 | TRBD2 | TRBV4-1 | NA | CASSPSPGGTGELFF | TGCGCCAGCAGCCCCTCGCCGGGGGGCACCGGGGAGCTGTTTTTT
TRBJ2-1 | NA | TRBV30 | NA | CAWNRAYEQFF | TGTGCCTGGAACAGGGCCTATGAGCAGTTCTTC
TRBJ1-1 | NA | TRBV27 | NA | CASSRAGYTEAFF | TGTGCCAGCAGTAGGGCGGGGTATACTGAAGCTTTCTTT
TRBJ2-3 | NA | TRBV11-2 | NA | CASSLVKRGTDTQYF | TGTGCCAGCAGCTTAGTTAAGCGGGGCACAGATACGCAGTATTTT
TRBJ2-3 | TRBD1 | TRBV2 | NA | CASTPGQGRDTQYF | TGTGCCAGCACCCCGGGACAGGGGAGAGATACGCAGTATTTT
TRBJ1-1 | NA | TRBV7-9 | NA | CASSSPGGPEAFF | TGTGCCAGCAGCTCCCCGGGAGGCCCCGAAGCTTTCTTT
TRBJ1-3 | NA | TRBV25-1 | NA | CASSEGVSSGNTIYF | TGTGCCAGCAGCGAGGGAGTGAGCTCTGGAAACACCATATATTTT
TRBJ2-4 | TRBD2 | TRBV28 | NA | CASSLGGGNSQYF | TGTGCCAGCAGTCTCGGGGGGGGGAACAGTCAGTACTTC
TRBJ1-2 | NA | TRBV5-1 | once | CASSLDRVSGYGYTF | TGCGCCAGCAGCTTGGATAGGGTTAGCGGCTATGGCTACACCTTC
TRBJ1-5 | NA | TRBV30 | NA | CAWSVAGDQPQHF | TGTGCCTGGAGTGTTGCGGGGGATCAGCCCCAGCATTTT
TRBJ2-1 | NA | TRBV5-8 | NA | CASSLGLQGGNEQFF | TGTGCCAGCAGCTTAGGCCTGCAGGGTGGCAATGAGCAGTTCTTC
TRBJ2-7 | TRBD1 | TRBV2 | NA | CASSVPTGVKSYEQYF | TGTGCCAGCAGTGTCCCCACAGGGGTGAAGTCCTACGAGCAGTACTTC
TRBJ1-1 | NA | TRBV5-4 | NA | CASSFGELMNTEAFF | TGTGCCAGCAGCTTCGGGGAGCTCATGAACACTGAAGCTTTCTTT
TRBJ1-5 | TRBD1 | TRBV5-1 | NA | CASSPSTGDSDQPQHF | TGCGCCAGCAGCCCGTCGACAGGGGACAGCGATCAGCCCCAGCATTTT
TRBJ2-1 | TRBD1 | TRBV25-1 | NA | CASSGQGLNNEQFF | TGTGCCAGCAGCGGACAGGGCCTTAACAATGAGCAGTTCTTC
TRBJ1-1 | NA | TRBV11-2 | NA | CASSLRKPNTEAFF | TGTGCCAGCAGCTTGAGGAAACCGAACACTGAAGCTTTCTTT
TRBJ1-2 | TRBD1 | TRBV5-4 | NA | CASSYRGDSNYGYTF | TGTGCCAGCAGCTACAGGGGGGATTCTAACTATGGCTACACCTTC
TRBJ2-1 | TRBD2 | TRBV27 | NA | CASSLSPSGRAYEQFF | TGTGCCAGCAGTTTATCGCCCAGCGGGAGGGCATATGAGCAGTTCTTC
TRBJ1-4 | TRBD1 | TRBV5-1 | NA | CASSFGQGATRVENEKLFF | TGCGCCAGCAGCTTCGGGCAGGGGGCGACCCGGGTTGAGAATGAAAAACTGTTTTTT
TRBJ1-2 | TRBD1 | TRBV5-1 | NA | CASSVGQGAPGYTF | TGCGCCAGCAGCGTGGGACAGGGGGCGCCTGGCTACACCTTC
TRBJ1-3 | NA | TRBV19 | NA | CASMENTIYF | TGTGCCAGTATGGAGAACACCATATATTTT
TRBJ2-1 | TRBD2 | TRBV27 | NA | CASSFGLAGARQFF | TGTGCCAGCAGTTTTGGACTAGCGGGAGCTCGCCAGTTCTTC
TRBJ2-1 | NA | TRBV30 | NA | CAWRSGIEQFF | TGTGCCTGGAGAAGTGGCATTGAGCAGTTCTTC
TRBJ2-2 | TRBD1 | TRBV19 | NA | CASRRTGVDTGELFF | TGTGCCAGTAGACGGACAGGGGTCGACACCGGGGAGCTGTTTTTT
TRBJ1-3 | NA | TRBV21-1 | NA | CASSMLYEGGNAIYF | TGTGCCAGCAGCATGCTCTATGAGGGTGGAAACGCCATATATTTT
TRBJ2-3 | NA | TRBV4-1 | NA | CASSPPGADTQYF | TGCGCCAGCAGCCCCCCGGGGGCAGATACGCAGTATTTT
TRBJ1-2 | NA | TRBV9 | NA | CASSVGERDGYTF | TGTGCCAGCAGCGTAGGTGAGCGAGATGGCTACACCTTC
TRBJ1-1 | NA | TRBV5-5 | NA | CASSLRTELRPDTEAFF | TGTGCCAGCAGCTTGCGAACAGAACTCAGACCGGACACTGAAGCTTTCTTT
TRBJ1-5 | NA | TRBV21-1 | NA | CASTLKGDRGPQPQHF | TGTGCCAGCACCCTTAAAGGGGACAGAGGGCCCCAGCCCCAGCATTTT
TRBJ2-2 | NA | TRBV30 | NA | CAWTGNTGELFF | TGTGCCTGGACGGGGAACACCGGGGAGCTGTTTTTT
TRBJ2-4 | TRBD2 | TRBV2 | few | CASSGGLAINIQYF | TGTGCCAGCAGTGGAGGACTAGCGATAAACATTCAGTACTTC
TRBJ2-7 | TRBD1 | TRBV5-1 | NA | CASSLFQGAYEQYF | TGCGCCAGCAGCTTGTTTCAGGGGGCCTACGAGCAGTACTTC
TRBJ2-1 | TRBD2 | TRBV2 | NA | CATRGAGAYNEQFF | TGTGCCACCCGAGGGGCGGGAGCCTACAATGAGCAGTTCTTC
TRBJ1-2 | NA | TRBV28 | few | CASSLRAALYGYTF | TGTGCCAGCAGTTTGAGGGCGGCGCTCTATGGCTACACCTTC
TRBJ1-5 | NA | TRBV12-5 | NA | CASGSWDNHNQPQHF | TGTGCTAGTGGCTCATGGGACAACCACAATCAGCCCCAGCATTTT
TRBJ2-1 | NA | TRBV15 | NA | CATSRVALGGEQFF | TGTGCCACCAGCAGAGTGGCCCTGGGGGGTGAGCAGTTCTTC
TRBJ2-1 | TRBD1 | TRBV6-5 | NA | CASGDRMGEQFF | TGTGCCAGCGGGGACAGGATGGGTGAGCAGTTCTTC
TRBJ2-5 | NA | TRBV6-1 | few | CASRRLREETQYF | TGTGCCAGCAGAAGACTACGCGAAGAGACCCAGTACTTC